This T cell receptor beta chain was identified during a study of T cell repertoires in cytomegalovirus infection. Germline V gene sequence: CDR1 DFQATT, CDR2 SNEGSKA (reference sequence). The CDR3 sequence is 13 residues long. The ends were cut back, 1 base at V and 5 bases at J, with 9 bases in the middle. TCRdb analysed the reads with MiXCR anew, one entry per CDR3 protein. The table lists about 530,000 distinct CDR3 sequences, about a quarter of them singletons. The sequencing sample was made of PBMCs. This sequence joins TRBV20-1 and TRBJ2-1, with unresolved D. The receptor was derived from a human donor in good health (CMV status not recorded). Some clones in this sample may be carry-over from other donors' samples. CDR3 DNA: TGCAGTGCTAGAGGATCCCAGAACAATGAGCAGTTCTTC. Its translation: CSARGSQNNEQFF.